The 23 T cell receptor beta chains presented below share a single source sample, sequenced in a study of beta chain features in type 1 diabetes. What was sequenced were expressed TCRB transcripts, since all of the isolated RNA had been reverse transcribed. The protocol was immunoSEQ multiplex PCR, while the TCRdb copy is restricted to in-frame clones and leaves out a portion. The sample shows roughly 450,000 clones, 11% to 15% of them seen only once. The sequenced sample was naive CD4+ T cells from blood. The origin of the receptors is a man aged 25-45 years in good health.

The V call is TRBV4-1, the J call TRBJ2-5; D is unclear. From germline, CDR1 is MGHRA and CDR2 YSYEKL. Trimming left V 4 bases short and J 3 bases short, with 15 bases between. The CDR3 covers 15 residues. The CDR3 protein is CASSPRAQPEETQYF. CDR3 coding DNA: TGCGCCAGCAGCCCAAGGGCCCAGCCAGAAGAGACCCAGTACTTC.

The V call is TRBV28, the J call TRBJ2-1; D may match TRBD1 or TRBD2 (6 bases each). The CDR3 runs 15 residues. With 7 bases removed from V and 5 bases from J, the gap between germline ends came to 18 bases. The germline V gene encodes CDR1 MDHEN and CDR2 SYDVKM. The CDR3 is CASTLGGLGNNEQFF. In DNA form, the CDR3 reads TGTGCCAGCACCTTGGGGGGCCTTGGGAACAATGAGCAGTTCTTC.

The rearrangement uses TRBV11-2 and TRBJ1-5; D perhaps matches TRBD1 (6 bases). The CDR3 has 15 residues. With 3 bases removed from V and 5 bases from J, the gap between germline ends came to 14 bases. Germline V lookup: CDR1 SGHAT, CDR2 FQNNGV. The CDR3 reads CASSFSGVMDQPQHF. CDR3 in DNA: TGTGCCAGCAGCTTCTCAGGGGTGATGGATCAGCCCCAGCATTTT.

CDR3 region: CASSDSSRSTDTQYF. The CDR3 DNA is TGTGCCAGCAGCGATTCGTCCAGGAGCACAGATACGCAGTATTTT. The chain recombines TRBV7-9 with TRBJ2-3; D not resolved. Germline CDR1 SEHNR, CDR2 FQNEAQ (reference sequence). This CDR3 has 15 residues. V lost 5 bases and J 0 bases, leaving 12 bases between the germline ends. Drawing the rest from reference TRBV7-9 and TRBJ2-3, the complete variable domain is DTGVSQNPRHKITKRGQNVTFRCDPISEHNRLYWYRQTLGQGPEFLTYFQNEAQLEKSRLLSDRFSAERPKGSFSTLEIQRTEQGDSAMYLCASSDSSRSTDTQYFGPGTRLTVL.

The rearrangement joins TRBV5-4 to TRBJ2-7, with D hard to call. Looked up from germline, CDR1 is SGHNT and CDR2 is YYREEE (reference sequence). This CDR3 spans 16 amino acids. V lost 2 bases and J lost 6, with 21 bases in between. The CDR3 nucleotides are TGTGCCAGCAGCTTAGGCTCCTCCAAGCCTGGCGGCGAGCAGTACTTC. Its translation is CASSLGSSKPGGEQYF.

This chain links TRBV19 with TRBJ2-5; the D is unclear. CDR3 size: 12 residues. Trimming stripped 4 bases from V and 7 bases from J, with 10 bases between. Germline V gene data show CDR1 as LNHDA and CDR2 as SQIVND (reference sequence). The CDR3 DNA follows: TGTGCCAGTAGTAAAGGCATCGGGACCCAGTACTTC. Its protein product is CASSKGIGTQYF.

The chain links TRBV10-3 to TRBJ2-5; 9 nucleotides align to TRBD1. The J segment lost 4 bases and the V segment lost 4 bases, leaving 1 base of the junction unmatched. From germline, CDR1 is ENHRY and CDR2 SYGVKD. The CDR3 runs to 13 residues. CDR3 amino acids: CAISGGQGETQYF. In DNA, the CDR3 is TGTGCCATCAGTGGGGGACAGGGAGAGACCCAGTACTTC.

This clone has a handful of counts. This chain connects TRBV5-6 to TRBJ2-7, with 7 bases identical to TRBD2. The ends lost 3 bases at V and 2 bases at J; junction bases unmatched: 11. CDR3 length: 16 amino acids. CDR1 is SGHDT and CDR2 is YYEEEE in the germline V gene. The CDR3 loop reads CASSSTLARLTYEQYV. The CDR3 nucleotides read TGTGCCAGCAGCTCCACACTAGCGAGACTAACCTACGAGCAGTACGTC.

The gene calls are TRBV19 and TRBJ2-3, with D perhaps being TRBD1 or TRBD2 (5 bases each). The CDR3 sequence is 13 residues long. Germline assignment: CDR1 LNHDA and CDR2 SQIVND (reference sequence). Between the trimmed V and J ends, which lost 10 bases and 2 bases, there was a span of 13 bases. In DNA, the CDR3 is TGTGCCACAGAGGGCAGGGACACAGATACGCAGTATTTT. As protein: CATEGRDTDTQYF. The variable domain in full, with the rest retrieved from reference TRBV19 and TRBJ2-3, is DGGITQSPKYLFRKEGQNVTLSCEQNLNHDAMYWYRQDPGQGLRLIYYSQIVNDFQKGDIAEGYSVSREKKESFPLTVTSAQKNPTAFYLCATEGRDTDTQYFGPGTRLTVL.

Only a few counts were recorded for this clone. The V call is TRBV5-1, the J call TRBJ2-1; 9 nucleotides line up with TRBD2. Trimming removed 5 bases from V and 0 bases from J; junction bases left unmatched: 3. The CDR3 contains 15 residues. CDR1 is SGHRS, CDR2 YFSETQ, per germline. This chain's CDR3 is CASRNSGSSYNEQFF. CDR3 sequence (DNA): TGCGCCAGCAGGAATAGCGGGAGCTCCTACAATGAGCAGTTCTTC.

Here the CDR3 DNA reads TGTGCCAGCAGCTTGGGAGCCGGGGGACCATCGAAGCAGTACTTC. This gives the protein CASSLGAGGPSKQYF. J is TRBJ2-7 and V is TRBV5-4; D might be TRBD2 (6 bases). Trimming took off 0 bases at V and 8 bases at J, with 18 bases between the two ends. The CDR3 is 15 residues long. Per the germline V gene, CDR1 is SGHNT and CDR2 is YYREEE (reference sequence).

CDR3 bases: TGTGCCAGCAGCGTAGAGCACTCTGGAAACACCATATATTTT. Residues: CASSVEHSGNTIYF. The chain employs TRBV9 and TRBJ1-3; D is unclear. This CDR3 has 14 residues. Germline V gene lookup returns CDR1 SGDLS and CDR2 YYNGEE. Trimming stripped 0 bases from V and 0 bases from J, with 4 bases between.

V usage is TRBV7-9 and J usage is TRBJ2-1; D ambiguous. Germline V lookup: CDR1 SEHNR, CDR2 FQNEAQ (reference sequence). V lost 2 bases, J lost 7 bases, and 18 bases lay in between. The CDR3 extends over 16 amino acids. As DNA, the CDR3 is TGTGCCAGCAGCTTACTAGTAGCCGTTGGCCTAAATGAGCAGTTCTTC. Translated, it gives CASSLLVAVGLNEQFF.

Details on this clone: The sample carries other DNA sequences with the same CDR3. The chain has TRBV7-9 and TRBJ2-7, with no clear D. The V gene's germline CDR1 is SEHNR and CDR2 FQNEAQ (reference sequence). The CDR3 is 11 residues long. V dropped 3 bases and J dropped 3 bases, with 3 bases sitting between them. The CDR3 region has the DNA TGTGCCAGCAGCTTGGACTACGAGCAGTACTTC. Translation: CASSLDYEQYF.

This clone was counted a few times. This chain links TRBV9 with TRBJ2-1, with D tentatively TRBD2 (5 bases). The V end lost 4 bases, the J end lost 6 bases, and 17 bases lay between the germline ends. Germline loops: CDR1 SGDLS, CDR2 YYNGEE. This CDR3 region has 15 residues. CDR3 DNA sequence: TGTGCCAGCAGCCCCGGAGGACGTCTCATCAATGAGCAGTTCTTC. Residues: CASSPGGRLINEQFF.

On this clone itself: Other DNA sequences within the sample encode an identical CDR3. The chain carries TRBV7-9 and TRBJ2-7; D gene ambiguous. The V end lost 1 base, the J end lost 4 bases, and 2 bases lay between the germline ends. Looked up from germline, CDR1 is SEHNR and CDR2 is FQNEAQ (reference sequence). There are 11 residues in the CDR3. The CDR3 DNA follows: TGTGCCAGCAGCTTAGAATACGAGCAGTACTTC. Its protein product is CASSLEYEQYF.

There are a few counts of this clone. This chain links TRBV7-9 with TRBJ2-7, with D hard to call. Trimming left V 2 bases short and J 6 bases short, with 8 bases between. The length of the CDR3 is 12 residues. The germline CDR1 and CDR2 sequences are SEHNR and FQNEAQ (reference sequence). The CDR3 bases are TGTGCCAGCAGCTTATATCCGTTCGAGCAGTACGTC. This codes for CASSLYPFEQYV.

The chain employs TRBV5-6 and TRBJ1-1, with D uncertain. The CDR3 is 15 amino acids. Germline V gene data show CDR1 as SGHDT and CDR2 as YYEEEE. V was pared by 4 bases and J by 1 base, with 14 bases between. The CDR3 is CASSPTKFSNTEAFF. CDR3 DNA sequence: TGTGCCAGCAGCCCGACGAAGTTTTCGAACACTGAAGCTTTCTTT.

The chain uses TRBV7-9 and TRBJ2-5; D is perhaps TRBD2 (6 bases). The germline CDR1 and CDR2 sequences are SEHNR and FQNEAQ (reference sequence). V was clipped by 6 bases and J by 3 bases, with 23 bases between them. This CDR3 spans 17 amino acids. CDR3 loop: CASSPRFRGMGEETQYF. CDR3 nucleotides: TGTGCCAGCAGTCCCCGCTTTCGGGGGATGGGTGAAGAGACCCAGTACTTC.

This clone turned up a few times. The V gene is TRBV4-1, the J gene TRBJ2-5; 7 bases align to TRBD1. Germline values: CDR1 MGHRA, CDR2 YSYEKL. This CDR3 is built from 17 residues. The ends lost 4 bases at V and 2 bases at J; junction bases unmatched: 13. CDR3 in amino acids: CASSRGQTPRGQETQYF. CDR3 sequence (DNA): TGCGCCAGCAGCCGAGGACAGACTCCCAGGGGGCAAGAGACCCAGTACTTC.

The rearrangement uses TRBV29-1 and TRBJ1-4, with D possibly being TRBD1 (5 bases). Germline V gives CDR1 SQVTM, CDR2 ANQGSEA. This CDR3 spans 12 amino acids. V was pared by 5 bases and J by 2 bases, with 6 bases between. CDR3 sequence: CSVKGTNEKLFF. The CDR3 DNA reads TGCAGCGTTAAGGGGACTAATGAAAAACTGTTTTTT.

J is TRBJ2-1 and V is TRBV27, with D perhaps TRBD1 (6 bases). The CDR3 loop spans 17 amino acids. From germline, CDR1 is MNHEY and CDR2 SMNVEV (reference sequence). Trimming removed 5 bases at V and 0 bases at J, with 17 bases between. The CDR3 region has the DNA TGTGCCAGCAGTCCCCACAGGGACCCCAGCTCCTACAATGAGCAGTTCTTC. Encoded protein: CASSPHRDPSSYNEQFF.

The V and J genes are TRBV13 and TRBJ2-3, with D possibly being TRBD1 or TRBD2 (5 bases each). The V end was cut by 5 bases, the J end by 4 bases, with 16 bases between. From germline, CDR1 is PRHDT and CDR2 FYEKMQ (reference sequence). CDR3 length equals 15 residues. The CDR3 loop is CASSTRTQGPDTQYF. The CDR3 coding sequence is TGTGCCAGCAGCACCCGGACTCAGGGCCCAGATACGCAGTATTTT.